This T cell receptor (beta chain) came from a study of regulatory T cells in long-lasting Graves disease. According to the study, TCR beta libraries were built with iRepertoire HTBI primers and CDR3-region Arm-PCR. One entry per CDR3 protein, called by TCRdb with MiXCR from the multiplex PCR reads. The sample lists over 500,000 distinct CDR3 sequences; about 16% were seen once. The sample holds many counts of this clonotype. Time point reported: newly diagnosed GD, antithyroid drugs for less than 3 months. Preparation of the TCR library used RNA extracted from PBMCs. These same records also appear under a second study, on T cells in Graves' hyperthyroidism and ophthalmopathy.

The clonotype originates from a man younger than 35 with Graves disease. The source was peripheral blood mononuclear cells (PBMCs), collected at new diagnosis, from a patient treated with antithyroid drugs.

In nucleotides, the CDR3 is TGTGCCAGCAGTCATCCAAGACAGGGTATTGCCGAGCAGTACTTC. Protein sequence: CASSHPRQGIAEQYF. This chain uses TRBV27 with TRBJ2-7; 7 nucleotides align to TRBD1. From germline, CDR1 is MNHEY and CDR2 SMNVEV (reference sequence). CDR3 size: 15 residues. The trim removed 5 bases at V and 6 bases at J, leaving 13 bases unmatched.